The rows below give T cell receptor beta chains drawn from one sample of a study of chemoradiotherapy in HPV16-positive cancers. Clones were read by immunoSEQ multiplex PCR, and TCRdb kept only the in-frame ones, dropping some. Of 7,500 to 8,500 clones listed, around 68% were seen once; the top ten hold 30% to 40%. This sample was taken from a patient who underwent chemoradiotherapy. The source of these receptors is a human donor with HPV-associated anogenital cancer. Both conserved end residues are part of each CDR3. D genes are given only for firm matches.

j_call,v_call,d_call,cdr3_aa
TRBJ1-5,TRBV5-3,.,CATLGRTLSQRPWQPQHF
TRBJ1-1,TRBV25-1,.,CASRETGSNTEAFF
TRBJ1-1,TRBV4-2,TRBD1,CASNPGGLTEAFF
TRBJ2-2,TRBV6-6,TRBD1,CASSRDRAKNTGELFF
TRBJ1-2,TRBV19,.,CASSTRQNVNYGYTF
TRBJ1-1,TRBV5-1,.,CASSLDSLNTEAFF
TRBJ2-5,TRBV30,.,CAWSQDLRGTQYF
TRBJ1-2,TRBV29-1,TRBD1,CSVPGQGKVYGYTF
TRBJ2-6,TRBV7-9,.,CASSLETESVLTF
TRBJ2-5,TRBV7-2,TRBD2,CASSLGGLAGPRETQYF
TRBJ1-2,TRBV30,.,CAWSLSGPYGYTF
TRBJ2-7,TRBV5-1,.,CASSLGWGSSYEQYF
TRBJ1-3,TRBV5-6,.,CASSPRQVYYSGNTIYF
TRBJ1-5,TRBV28,.,CASSAGGIGNQPQHF
TRBJ1-5,TRBV4-2,.,CASSRGTNKPQHF
TRBJ1-5,TRBV27,.,CASSPDGVPNQPQHF
TRBJ1-2,TRBV6-1,TRBD1,CASSALRGTGVYGYTF
TRBJ1-1,TRBV11-2,TRBD1,CASSTTGTGGISKAFF
TRBJ1-2,TRBV30,.,CAWSERVRGYTF
TRBJ1-4,TRBV5-6,.,CASSLAGGPANEKLFF
TRBJ1-4,TRBV2,.,CASSDGADTEKLFF
TRBJ2-1,TRBV2,.,CASSVSGHRGSNEQFF
TRBJ1-1,TRBV19,.,CASNPGLGRASSTEAFF
TRBJ1-2,TRBV19,.,CASSNRQARSGYTF
TRBJ1-3,TRBV2,.,CASRPAGLTPSGNTIYF
TRBJ1-2,TRBV29-1,.,CSVDSVEFGYTF
TRBJ1-2,TRBV19,.,CASTSLGGSYGYTF
TRBJ1-1,TRBV27,.,CASSPGRILNTEAFF
TRBJ2-1,TRBV10-2,.,CASSWSGNSYNEQFF
TRBJ2-1,TRBV19,.,CASSPGTAKLAVVDEQFF
TRBJ1-4,TRBV4-3,.,CASSHGVETNEKLFF
TRBJ2-7,TRBV19,.,CATDPGSYEQYF
TRBJ2-2,TRBV25-1,TRBD2,CASSERDYGELFF
TRBJ1-1,TRBV4-3,.,CASSQDLGGAYGAFF
TRBJ2-5,TRBV5-4,TRBD2,CASSFPGLAGGKTQYF
TRBJ2-5,TRBV19,TRBD1,CASSIRQGQYQETQYF
TRBJ1-3,TRBV7-3,TRBD1,CASSPVTGWSGNTIYF
TRBJ1-2,TRBV6-6,TRBD1,CASSYDFGAGGHGYTF
TRBJ1-5,TRBV19,TRBD1,CASNHRGQPQHF
TRBJ1-1,TRBV10-1,.,CASRAQGNTEAFF
TRBJ1-3,TRBV5-1,.,CASSLSPRSSGNTIYF
TRBJ1-6,TRBV9,.,CASSGGAPLSPLHF
TRBJ2-3,TRBV30,.,CAWAGASYARPGAQYF
TRBJ2-7,TRBV15,.,CATSRGQVHEQYF
TRBJ2-3,TRBV9,.,CASGADSSTDTQYF
TRBJ1-4,TRBV6-5,.,CASSYSGGTNEKLFF
TRBJ2-7,TRBV5-4,TRBD2,CASSMGEGGEQYF
TRBJ2-1,TRBV4-3,TRBD1,CASSQELGGRGYEQFF
TRBJ2-1,TRBV2,.,CASRNRDKYNEQFF
TRBJ2-6,TRBV6-1,.,CASSVPPWEQSRANVLTF
TRBJ1-2,TRBV5-1,.,CASSLATGGYGYTF
TRBJ2-3,TRBV5-5,.,CASSLGDSGDTQYF
TRBJ2-7,TRBV6-5,TRBD2,CASSYSQSGRAYEQYF
TRBJ1-5,TRBV6-6,TRBD1,CASRDRGQEAQGPQHF
TRBJ2-5,TRBV4-1,TRBD1,CASSRVLRDRVFQETQYF
TRBJ2-1,TRBV6-4,.,CASSTAAGAPLQDNEQFF
TRBJ1-2,TRBV30,TRBD1,CARHRDRPYGYTF
TRBJ1-6,TRBV5-1,TRBD1,CASSLVGTGNNSPLHF
TRBJ1-5,TRBV12-5,TRBD1,CASGAGTGTRPQHF